This T cell receptor beta chain was profiled in a study of vaccination and CD4 T cells after COVID-19. On the study more broadly: Cells were stimulated with overlapping spike peptides from SARS-CoV-2, HCoV-NL63, HCoV-OC43 and HCoV-229E.

Documented treatment: roughly 11-day PBMC culture with coronavirus spike peptide pools or control peptides (ViraFEST assay). This CDR3 is 14 amino acids long. From germline, CDR1 is DFQATT and CDR2 SNEGSKA (reference sequence). V was pared by 6 bases and J by 0 bases, with 5 bases of the junction left unmatched. Cultured CD4+ T-cell DNA underwent Oncomine TCR Beta short-read sequencing. The authors extracted genomic DNA from cultured CD4+ T cells. TCRdb reprocessed the PCR reads via MiXCR and lists one record per CDR3 protein. There are roughly 14,000 distinct CDR3 sequences in the sample; about 45% occur only once, and less than 9% lies in the top ten. This clonotype came up a few times. The antigen remains unidentified.

This TCR was recovered from a human donor who had recovered from COVID-19. J is TRBJ1-3 and V is TRBV20-1; 7 nucleotides agree with TRBD1. Sequenced material: CD4+ T cells from blood, cultured in vitro. The CDR3, as DNA: TGCAGTGCCGGTGGGACAGTCTCTGGAAACACCATATATTTT. Translation: CSAGGTVSGNTIYF.